What follows are 8 T cell receptor beta chains derived from one specimen sequenced in a study of response to subunit inactivated influenza vaccine. A single record per CDR3 protein comes from TCRdb applying MiXCR to the RT-PCR reads. The profile shows about 520,000 distinct CDR3 sequences, less than 30% of them singletons. The sample was CD4+ T cells sorted from PBMCs, taken around 5 days after vaccination. Receptor source: a man aged 50-59 years who received an inactivated influenza vaccine.

The chain combines TRBV28 with TRBJ1-4; possibly TRBD1 for D (5 bases). V was trimmed by 6 bases and J by 5 bases, leaving 13 bases between them. The CDR3 runs 14 residues. CDR1 MDHEN and CDR2 SYDVKM come from the germline V gene. The CDR3 DNA follows: TGTGCCAGCAGGAGTAGGGCAGGGAATGAAAAACTGTTTTTT. Its translation: CASRSRAGNEKLFF.

This clonotype turned up a few times. The chain recombines TRBV12-3 or TRBV12-4 with TRBJ1-6; D remains ambiguous. Between the trimmed V and J ends, which lost 2 bases and 3 bases, there was a span of 8 bases. CDR3 length: 15 amino acids. CDR3 in DNA: TGTGCCAGCAGTTTATTGGGAGACTATAATTCACCCCTCCACTTT. Protein: CASSLLGDYNSPLHF.

This clonotype was picked up a small number of times. The chain has TRBV20-1 and TRBJ1-5; D remains unclear. The V gene's germline CDR1 is DFQATT and CDR2 SNEGSKA (reference sequence). The CDR3 is 14 residues long. Trimming shortened V by 3 bases and J by 2 bases, and 11 bases separated the two germline ends. Here the CDR3 DNA reads TGCAGTGCTAGCCTGCTGGGTGGCAATCAGCCCCAGCATTTT. This encodes CSASLLGGNQPQHF.

This clonotype was observed a few times. The rearrangement joins TRBV29-1 to TRBJ2-5; D gene unclear. The CDR3 consists of 11 residues. CDR1 and CDR2 (germline): SQVTM, ANQGSEA. V lost 3 bases, J lost 8 bases, and 10 bases lay in between. The CDR3 sequence is CSVEPQGTQYF. The DNA for the CDR3 is TGCAGCGTTGAGCCGCAAGGCACCCAGTACTTC.

This clonotype has more than one count but fewer than ten. The chain employs TRBV5-1 and TRBJ2-2, with D possibly called TRBD1 or TRBD2 (5 bases each). With 0 bases removed from V and 3 bases from J, the gap between germline ends came to 12 bases. This CDR3 region has 16 residues. Germline values: CDR1 SGHRS, CDR2 YFSETQ. This chain's CDR3 is CASSLEGTSYTGELFF. The CDR3 region has the DNA TGCGCCAGCAGCTTGGAAGGGACCTCGTACACCGGGGAGCTGTTTTTT.

J is TRBJ2-1 and V is TRBV7-2; the match to TRBD2 covers 7 bases. Trimming at V came to 1 base and at J to 9 bases, leaving 9 bases not matched to a gene. This CDR3 contains 15 residues. Germline CDR1 reads SGHTA; CDR2 reads FQGNSA. The CDR3 nucleotides read TGTGCCAGCAGCTTAGATCCCGGGACTAAATCTGAGCAGTTCTTC. Its translation: CASSLDPGTKSEQFF.

The V and J genes are TRBV7-2 and TRBJ1-1; 8 bases agree with TRBD1. V lost 2 bases and J lost 5; bases outside the gene matches: 4. CDR1 and CDR2 (germline): SGHTA, FQGNSA. The CDR3 runs to 14 residues. CDR3 protein: CASSLQGARTEAFF. For the CDR3, the DNA is TGTGCCAGCAGCTTACAGGGGGCGAGGACTGAAGCTTTCTTT.

The V call is TRBV2, the J call TRBJ1-6; 8 positions agree with TRBD1. The V gene end was trimmed by 6 bases and the J gene end by 4 bases; junction bases not matched to a gene: 5. The CDR3 consists of 15 residues. Germline-derived CDR1 and CDR2 are SNHLY and FYNNEI. For the CDR3, the DNA is TGTGCCAGCAGAGCGGACAGGGCTTATAATTCACCCCTCCACTTT. It codes for CASRADRAYNSPLHF.